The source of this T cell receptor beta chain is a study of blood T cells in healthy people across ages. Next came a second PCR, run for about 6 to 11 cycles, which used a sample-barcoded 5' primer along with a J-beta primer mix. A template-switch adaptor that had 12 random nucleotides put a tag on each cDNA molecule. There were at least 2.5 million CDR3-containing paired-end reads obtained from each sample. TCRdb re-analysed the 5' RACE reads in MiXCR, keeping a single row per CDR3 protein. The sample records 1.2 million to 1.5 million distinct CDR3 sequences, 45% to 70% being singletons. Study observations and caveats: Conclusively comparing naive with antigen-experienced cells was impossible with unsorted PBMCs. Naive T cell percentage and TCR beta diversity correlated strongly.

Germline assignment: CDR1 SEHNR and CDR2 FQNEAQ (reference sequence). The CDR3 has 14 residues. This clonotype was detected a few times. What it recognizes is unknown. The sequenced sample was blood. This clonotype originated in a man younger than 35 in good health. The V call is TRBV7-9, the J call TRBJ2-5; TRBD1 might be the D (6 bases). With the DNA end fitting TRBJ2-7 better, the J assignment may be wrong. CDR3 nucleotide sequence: TGTGCCAGCAGCTTAGAGGGCAGGGGACACGAGCAGTACTTC. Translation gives CASSLEGRGHEQYF.